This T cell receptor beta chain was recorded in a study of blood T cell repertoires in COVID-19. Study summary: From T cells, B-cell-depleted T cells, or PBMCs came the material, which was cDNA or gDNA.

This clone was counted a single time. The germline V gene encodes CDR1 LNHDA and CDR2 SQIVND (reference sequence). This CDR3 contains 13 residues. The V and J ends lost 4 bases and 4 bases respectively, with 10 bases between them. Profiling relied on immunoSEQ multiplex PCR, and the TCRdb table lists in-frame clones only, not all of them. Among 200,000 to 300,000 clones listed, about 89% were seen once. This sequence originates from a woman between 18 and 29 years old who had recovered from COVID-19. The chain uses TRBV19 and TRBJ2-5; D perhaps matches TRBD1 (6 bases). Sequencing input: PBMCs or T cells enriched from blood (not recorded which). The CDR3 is CASSRGQPETQYF. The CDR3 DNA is TGTGCCAGTAGTAGGGGACAACCAGAGACCCAGTACTTC. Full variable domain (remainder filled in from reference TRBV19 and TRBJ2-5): DGGITQSPKYLFRKEGQNVTLSCEQNLNHDAMYWYRQDPGQGLRLIYYSQIVNDFQKGDIAEGYSVSREKKESFPLTVTSAQKNPTAFYLCASSRGQPETQYFGPGTRLLVL.